These 22 T cell receptor beta chains share one sample of origin, sequenced in a study of human T cells and chemical hapten exposure. TCRdb re-derived calls from the RACE reads in MiXCR, one entry per CDR3 protein. This sample has tens of thousands of distinct CDR3 sequences; 9.5% to 10% occur once, and the top ten carry roughly 9.1%. Time point in this sample: pre-sensitization, week 0. Sample treatment: therapeutic diphenylcyclopropenone sensitization with weekly scalp DPC. Sequenced material: whole blood, taken in connection with sensitization to the hapten diphenylcyclopropenone (DPC). These receptors all stem from a middle-aged man with alopecia areata. Some clones in this sample may be carry-over from other donors' samples.

V usage is TRBV11-2 and J usage is TRBJ2-1; 12 nucleotides agree with TRBD2. The ends lost 7 bases at V and 4 bases at J; junction bases unmatched: 8. CDR3 size: 16 residues. The V gene's germline CDR1 is SGHAT and CDR2 FQNNGV. The CDR3 here is CASTLTSGSVYNEQFF. In DNA, the CDR3 is TGTGCCAGCACACTGACTAGCGGGAGCGTGTACAATGAGCAGTTCTTC.

As to this clonotype: The missing conserved phenylalanine or tryptophan at the end of this CDR3 makes a read error likely. The chain employs TRBV25-1 and TRBJ2-3, with no clear D. V shed 2 bases and J shed 4 bases, with 13 bases lying between them. Looked up from germline, CDR1 is MGHDK and CDR2 is SYGVNS. The CDR3 is 15 residues long. The CDR3 DNA reads TGTGCCAGCAGTGAAGGATCCTACTCGTCAGATACGCAGTATTCT. Translated: CASSEGSYSSDTQYS.

The rearrangement uses TRBV7-2 and TRBJ2-7; D is undetermined. Deletions cut 4 bases from V and 2 bases from J, with 12 bases between. The CDR3 loop spans 14 amino acids. Germline CDR1 SGHTA, CDR2 FQGNSA. CDR3 coding DNA: TGTGCCAGCAGCTCCCGACCGCGCACCTACGAGCAGTACTTC. Amino acid sequence: CASSSRPRTYEQYF.

This clonotype was seen more than once but under ten times. The chain employs TRBV30 and TRBJ2-7; 8 nucleotides agree with TRBD2. Germline-derived CDR1 and CDR2 are GTSNPN and SVGIG (reference sequence). The CDR3 consists of 14 residues. J gave up 5 bases and V 2 bases, and 8 bases lay outside the gene matches. The CDR3 nucleotides read TGTGCCTGGAGTTGGTGGGCGGGAGGTAACGAGCAGTACTTC. As protein: CAWSWWAGGNEQYF.

This clonotype was counted many times. The junction and the germline gene differ at one end; a read error may be behind it. V gene TRBV19 combines with J gene TRBJ2-1; 9 bases agree with TRBD2. The CDR3 runs to 12 residues. Germline assignment: CDR1 LNHDA and CDR2 SQIVND (reference sequence). The CDR3 nucleotides are TGTGCCAGTAGCCTCGGCGGGAGGGCCATGATCTTC. Protein product: CASSLGGRAMIF.

V is TRBV12-3 or TRBV12-4 and J is TRBJ1-2; 9 positions agree with TRBD1. V was clipped by 6 bases and J by 6 bases; unmatched bases: 5. The CDR3 has 13 residues. CDR3 in DNA: TGTGCCAGCAGAGGGACAGGGTGGAATGGCTACACCTTC. Protein: CASRGTGWNGYTF.

J is TRBJ1-6 and V is TRBV19; D is unclear. Trimming shortened V by 7 bases and J by 2 bases, and 6 bases separated the two germline ends. The CDR3 covers 13 residues. Germline V gives CDR1 LNHDA, CDR2 SQIVND (reference sequence). This chain's CDR3 is CASTRTYNSPLHF. The CDR3 bases are TGTGCCAGTACCCGAACCTATAATTCACCCCTCCACTTT.

This clonotype was recorded at least ten times. V usage is TRBV4-2 and J usage is TRBJ2-1; D unclear. Trimming took off 1 base at V and 8 bases at J, with 12 bases between the two ends. The CDR3 consists of 14 residues. Looked up from germline, CDR1 is LGHNA and CDR2 is YNFKEQ. CDR3 region: CASSQVPGDDEQFF. In nucleotides, the CDR3 is TGTGCCAGCAGCCAAGTCCCCGGTGACGATGAGCAGTTCTTC.

The CDR3 spells CASSFRPYEQYF. DNA of the CDR3: TGTGCCAGCAGTTTCAGACCCTACGAGCAGTACTTC. The chain combines TRBV7-8 with TRBJ2-7; D not resolved. Germline V gives CDR1 SGHVS, CDR2 FQNEAQ. The CDR3 totals 12 residues. With 6 bases removed from V and 2 bases from J, the gap between germline ends came to 8 bases.

In its sample, this clonotype was seen a few times. The CDR3 here is CASSSTGTAGEQYF. CDR3 nucleotides: TGTGCCAGCAGCTCCACCGGGACAGCCGGCGAGCAGTACTTC. V usage is TRBV5-5 and J usage is TRBJ2-7; 7 bases map to TRBD1. V lost 3 bases and J lost 6; bases outside the gene matches: 9. Germline lookup yields CDR1 SGHKS and CDR2 YYEKEE (reference sequence). CDR3 size: 14 residues.

This clonotype showed up many times. This chain connects TRBV5-6 to TRBJ1-6; 8 nucleotides line up with TRBD1. The J segment lost 6 bases and the V segment lost 0 bases, leaving 2 bases of the junction unmatched. The CDR3 covers 15 residues. CDR1 is SGHDT, CDR2 YYEEEE, per germline. The CDR3 region is CASSLADRANSPLHF. The CDR3 nucleotides are TGTGCCAGCAGCTTGGCGGACAGGGCTAATTCACCCCTCCACTTT.

This chain uses TRBV6-5 with TRBJ2-5, with 8 nucleotides matching TRBD2. With V trimmed by 0 bases and J by 1 base, 4 bases remained unmatched. Germline V gives CDR1 MNHEY, CDR2 SVGAGI. CDR3 size: 16 residues. The CDR3 DNA is TGTGCCAGCAGTTACTCGGCGGGAGGAGCCCAAGAGACCCAGTACTTC. Translation gives CASSYSAGGAQETQYF.

The chain couples TRBV12-3 or TRBV12-4 to TRBJ1-1; no clear D gene. V lost 6 bases to trimming and J lost 2 bases, with 16 bases between them. This CDR3 spans 15 amino acids. In nucleotides, the CDR3 is TGTGCCAGCAGCCCCATATTTCGGTCAAACACTGAAGCTTTCTTT. Translation: CASSPIFRSNTEAFF.

This clonotype was seen ten or more times. The rearrangement uses TRBV11-3 and TRBJ2-6; 8 bases agree with TRBD1. The CDR3 consists of 15 residues. Germline assignment: CDR1 SGHNT and CDR2 YENEEA. V lost 4 bases to trimming and J lost 3 bases; unmatched junction nucleotides: 2. The chain's CDR3 is CASSSGTGGANVLTF. CDR3 in DNA: TGTGCCAGCAGCTCAGGGACAGGTGGGGCCAACGTCCTGACTTTC.

This clonotype turned up a few times. The chain is built from TRBV4-3 and TRBJ2-1, with 14 bases fitting TRBD2. V gave up 3 bases and J gave up 8 bases; unmatched junction bases: 3. CDR3 length: 15 residues. CDR1 and CDR2 (germline): LGHNA, YSLEER. The CDR3 coding sequence is TGCGCCAGCAGCCAGGGACTAGCGGGAGCCCATGAGCAGTTCTTC. Translated, it gives CASSQGLAGAHEQFF.

This clonotype was seen a handful of times. The chain employs TRBV28 and TRBJ2-7, with 7 positions matching TRBD1. Germline loops: CDR1 MDHEN, CDR2 SYDVKM. With 5 bases clipped from V and 1 base from J, the junction kept 8 bases outside the gene matches. The CDR3 consists of 15 residues. CDR3 protein: CASSPTRQGSYEQYF. The CDR3 region has the DNA TGTGCCAGCAGTCCCACACGACAGGGATCCTACGAGCAGTACTTC.

This clonotype appeared a few times. This rearrangement joins TRBV28 to TRBJ2-7, with 10 nucleotides matching TRBD1. V was pared by 3 bases and J by 1 base, with 3 bases of the junction left unmatched. Per germline, CDR1 MDHEN and CDR2 SYDVKM. CDR3 length: 15 residues. The CDR3 loop reads CASSFWDRGSYEQYF. The DNA for the CDR3 is TGTGCCAGCAGTTTCTGGGACAGGGGATCCTACGAGCAGTACTTC.

The table lists this clonotype with a few counts. The chain recombines TRBV5-1 with TRBJ2-3; 9 bases map to TRBD1. The CDR3 is 16 amino acids. V shed 0 bases and J 2 bases; nucleotides not matched to a gene: 4. Germline CDR1 is SGHRS and CDR2 is YFSETQ. The CDR3 region is CASSLGTGALTDTQYF. CDR3 coding DNA: TGCGCCAGCAGCTTGGGGACAGGGGCGCTCACAGATACGCAGTATTTT.

This chain joins TRBV20-1 and TRBJ1-1; possible D gene TRBD1, 5 bases. V dropped 7 bases and J dropped 4 bases, with 13 bases sitting between them. The CDR3 contains 12 residues. CDR1 and CDR2 (germline): DFQATT, SNEGSKA (reference sequence). As DNA, the CDR3 is TGCAGTGAAAGGGGTTTGGGCACTGAAGCTTTCTTT. Its translation: CSERGLGTEAFF.

Details on this clonotype: The junction differs from germline at one of its ends, possibly a read error. The V and J genes are TRBV7-2 and TRBJ2-3, with D possibly being TRBD2 (5 bases). This CDR3 spans 15 amino acids. Germline loops: CDR1 SGHTA, CDR2 FQGNSA. The CDR3: CVSSFRAGRTDTQYF. The DNA for the CDR3 is TGTGTCAGCAGCTTTCGGGCGGGCCGCACAGATACGCAGTATTTT.

The V call is TRBV3-1, the J call TRBJ2-3; tentatively, D is TRBD1 (5 bases). Germline V gives CDR1 LGHDT, CDR2 YNNKEL (reference sequence). V was pared by 2 bases and J by 0 bases, with 6 bases between. The CDR3 has 14 amino acids. CDR3 sequence: CASSQKGSTDTQYF. CDR3 in DNA: TGTGCCAGCAGCCAAAAGGGGAGCACAGATACGCAGTATTTT.

The J gene is TRBJ2-4, the V gene TRBV28, with no clear D. CDR1 MDHEN and CDR2 SYDVKM come from the germline V gene. The CDR3 extends over 16 amino acids. The V end lost 2 bases, the J end lost 0 bases, and 11 bases lay between the germline ends. The CDR3 region is CASSLRRLLAKNIQYF. DNA for the CDR3: TGTGCCAGCAGTTTAAGGCGTCTGTTAGCCAAAAACATTCAGTACTTC.